A selection of T cell receptor beta chains follows, all from one sample in a study of T cell responses to AZD1222 COVID-19 vaccine. This table comes from immunoSEQ multiplex PCR, and its TCRdb copy is limited to in-frame clones, with some not included. The sample carries more than 70,000 clones, about 88% recorded once. Source: peripheral blood, taken 28 days after the second AZD1222 dose. The receptor set was obtained from an adult who received the AZD1222 COVID-19 vaccine. CDR3s include the opening cysteine and the closing phenylalanine or tryptophan. Fields, in order: J gene, clone size, V gene, D gene, CDR3 length, CDR3 DNA, CDR3 protein. A D gene is named only where the DNA matches it firmly. Clone size appears in some rows only: once, few, many, or a class for an expanded clone.

TRBJ1-1 - TRBV18 - 16 TGTGCCAGCTCACCGGGAAGGGGTACAGGGAACACTGAAGCTTTCTTT CASSPGRGTGNTEAFF
TRBJ2-5 - TRBV11-1 - 14 TGTGCCAGCAGCGTTAGGACACTCCAAGAGACCCAGTACTTC CASSVRTLQETQYF
TRBJ1-2 - TRBV18 - 14 TGTGCCAGCTCACCCTCAGAAGCTAACTATGGCTACACCTTC CASSPSEANYGYTF
TRBJ1-4 - TRBV6-6 TRBD1 16 TGTGCCAGCAGTCGACAGGGGGCCCTCTTGAATGAAAAACTGTTTTTT CASSRQGALLNEKLFF
TRBJ1-6 - TRBV5-5 - 12 TGTGCCAGCAGCCTTGTGAATTCACCCCTCCACTTT CASSLVNSPLHF
TRBJ2-4 - TRBV5-1 TRBD1 15 TGCGCCAGCAGCCGGACAGGGCCGGCCAAAAACATTCAGTACTTC CASSRTGPAKNIQYF
TRBJ1-6 - TRBV25-1 - 16 TGTGCCAGCAGTAAAATGGGGAGCTCCTATAATTCACCCCTCCACTTT CASSKMGSSYNSPLHF
TRBJ1-5 once TRBV19 - 12 TGTGCCAGTACCCCGGGGAATCAGCCCCAGCATTTT CASTPGNQPQHF
TRBJ2-7 - TRBV10-3 - 14 TGTGCCATCAGCGACGACAGGAGTTTCTACGAGCAGTACTTC CAISDDRSFYEQYF
TRBJ1-6 - TRBV7-9 TRBD1 15 TGTGCCAGCAGCCGGGGGACAGCCGCGAATTCACCCCTCCACTTT CASSRGTAANSPLHF
TRBJ2-2 - TRBV27 - 13 TGTGTCGATATTAAGGGTGGCACCGGGGAGCTGTTTTTT CVDIKGGTGELFF
TRBJ1-5 - TRBV30 - 12 TGTGCCGTGGGCAGGGGTGGTCAGCCCCAGCATTTT CAVGRGGQPQHF
TRBJ1-3 - TRBV5-8 - 15 TGTGCCAGCAGCTTGGCGGGGGGCGACGGAAACACCATATATTTT CASSLAGGDGNTIYF
TRBJ2-6 - TRBV5-1 - 19 TGCGCCAGCAGCTTGGGGGTGAGGCCCATCGTCTCTGGGGCCAACGTCCTGACTTTC CASSLGVRPIVSGANVLTF
TRBJ2-7 - TRBV5-1 TRBD2 15 TGCGCCAGCAGCCGTACGGGGACTAGCGGGGACGAGCAGTACTTC CASSRTGTSGDEQYF
TRBJ2-1 - TRBV11-2 TRBD2 18 TGTGCCAGCAGCTTAGTGGGGTCTAGCGGGGGACTATACAATGAGCAGTTCTTC CASSLVGSSGGLYNEQFF
TRBJ1-3 - TRBV5-1 - 13 TGCGCCAGCAGCCGGAATGGTGGTAACACCATATATTTT CASSRNGGNTIYF
TRBJ1-5 - TRBV2 TRBD1 14 TGTGCCAGCGCCACCTGGACAGGAAAACAGCCCCAGCATTTT CASATWTGKQPQHF
TRBJ2-7 - TRBV15 - 14 TGTGCCACCAGCGCAGAGCCAGGGTTCTACGAGCAGTACTTC CATSAEPGFYEQYF
TRBJ1-4 - TRBV11-2 - 15 TGTGCCAGCAGCCCCGTGGGTGCAACTAATGAAAAACTGTTTTTT CASSPVGATNEKLFF
TRBJ2-3 - TRBV13 TRBD1 14 TGTGCCAGCAGCTTTAACAGGGGGCCAGATACGCAGTATTTT CASSFNRGPDTQYF
TRBJ2-3 - TRBV18 - 14 TGTGCCAGCTCACCGCCACGGGGCACAGATACGCAGTATTTT CASSPPRGTDTQYF
TRBJ1-2 - TRBV5-1 TRBD1 19 TGCGCCAGCAGCTTAATCCCGACAGGGGGCACAATATCTGGGTATGGCTACACCTTC CASSLIPTGGTISGYGYTF
TRBJ2-2 - TRBV5-5 - 14 TGTGCCAGCAGCTCGGGCCCCAACACCGGGGAGCTGTTTTTT CASSSGPNTGELFF
TRBJ1-6 - TRBV20-1 - 15 TGCAGTGCTGGTGAGGCCGGACGGATTCGAGGACCCCTCCACTTT CSAGEAGRIRGPLHF
TRBJ2-7 - TRBV2 - 12 TGTGCCAGCAGTGAAGGGTCAAGTGAGCAGTACTTC CASSEGSSEQYF
TRBJ2-5 - TRBV3-1/TRBV3-2 - 14 TGTGCCAGCAGCCAAGGGGGGGTACAAGAGACCCAGTACTTC CASSQGGVQETQYF
TRBJ2-7 - TRBV15 - 16 TGTGCCACCAGCAGAGAATCGGCAGGGGTCTCCTACGAGCAGTACTTC CATSRESAGVSYEQYF
TRBJ1-2 - TRBV11-2 TRBD1 15 TGTGCCAGCAGCGAGGGGGCACAGGGAGCCTATGGCTACACCTTC CASSEGAQGAYGYTF
TRBJ2-1 - TRBV7-2 TRBD1 16 TGTGCCAGCAGCAAAAATCTGGGACAGGGGTACAATGAGCAGTTCTTC CASSKNLGQGYNEQFF
TRBJ1-1 once TRBV27 TRBD1 13 TGTGCCAGCAGTATGGGGGACAGCACTGAAGCTTTCTTT CASSMGDSTEAFF
TRBJ1-2 - TRBV11-2 - 15 TGTGCCAGCAGCTTAGTAAACAGTGGGAACTATGGCTACACCTTC CASSLVNSGNYGYTF
TRBJ1-1 - TRBV18 - 16 TGTGCCAGCTCACCGCTTGGCTGGGGGGAGAGCACTGAAGCTTTCTTT CASSPLGWGESTEAFF
TRBJ1-1 - TRBV14 - 13 TGTGCCAGCAGCCGCCTACAGGGAGCGGAAGCTTTCTTT CASSRLQGAEAFF
TRBJ1-1 few TRBV6-5 TRBD1 13 TGTGCCAGCAGGGGGACAGCTGGGACTGAAGCTTTCTTT CASRGTAGTEAFF
TRBJ2-1 - TRBV11-2 TRBD2 16 TGTGCCAGCGGCCAGACTAGCGGTCCCTCCTACAATGAGCAGTTCTTC CASGQTSGPSYNEQFF
TRBJ1-5 - TRBV6-2/TRBV6-3 TRBD1 13 TGTGCCAGCAGCTGGACAGGGCTCCAGCCCCAGCATTTT CASSWTGLQPQHF
TRBJ1-2 - TRBV5-6 - 15 TGTGCCAGCAGCTTGGGGCACGCAGCTAACTATGGCTACACCTTC CASSLGHAANYGYTF
TRBJ2-7 - TRBV7-9 - 13 TGTGCCAGCAGCTCCATACAGGGACGCGAGCAGTACTTC CASSSIQGREQYF
TRBJ1-6 - TRBV19 - 15 TGTGCCAGTAGTTCCAGGGTATCCTATAATTCACCCCTCCACTTT CASSSRVSYNSPLHF
TRBJ1-1 - TRBV2 TRBD1 14 TGTGCCAGCAGTGGGGACAGGGGATCAGGTGAAGCTTTCTTT CASSGDRGSGEAFF
TRBJ1-1 - TRBV5-1 TRBD1 15 TGCGCCAGCAGCTTTCAGGGGGCGGAGAACACTGAAGCTTTCTTT CASSFQGAENTEAFF
TRBJ1-1 - TRBV27 - 14 TGTGCCAGCAGTCCCCTTAGGGAGAACACTGAAGCTTTCTTT CASSPLRENTEAFF
TRBJ2-5 - TRBV7-3 TRBD1 15 TGTGCCAGCAGCAGAGCCGGGACAGGGGGTGAGACCCAGTACTTC CASSRAGTGGETQYF
TRBJ2-7 - TRBV18 - 13 TGTGCCAGCTCACCACGTGATCGCGCCGAGCAGTACTTC CASSPRDRAEQYF
TRBJ1-2 few TRBV11-2 TRBD1 17 TGTGCCAGCAGCCCATATCCAACAGGGGCAGCTAACTATGGCTACACCTTC CASSPYPTGAANYGYTF
TRBJ1-2 - TRBV29-1 - 13 TGCAGCGTTGAAGGAGGGAACGGCTATGGCTACACCTTC CSVEGGNGYGYTF
TRBJ1-2 - TRBV7-9 TRBD1 13 TGTGCCAGCAGCCCAGGACAGGGGCATGGCTACACCTTC CASSPGQGHGYTF
TRBJ2-7 once TRBV5-1 - 13 TGCGCCAGCAGCTTCGAGGATTCCTACGAGCAGTACTTC CASSFEDSYEQYF